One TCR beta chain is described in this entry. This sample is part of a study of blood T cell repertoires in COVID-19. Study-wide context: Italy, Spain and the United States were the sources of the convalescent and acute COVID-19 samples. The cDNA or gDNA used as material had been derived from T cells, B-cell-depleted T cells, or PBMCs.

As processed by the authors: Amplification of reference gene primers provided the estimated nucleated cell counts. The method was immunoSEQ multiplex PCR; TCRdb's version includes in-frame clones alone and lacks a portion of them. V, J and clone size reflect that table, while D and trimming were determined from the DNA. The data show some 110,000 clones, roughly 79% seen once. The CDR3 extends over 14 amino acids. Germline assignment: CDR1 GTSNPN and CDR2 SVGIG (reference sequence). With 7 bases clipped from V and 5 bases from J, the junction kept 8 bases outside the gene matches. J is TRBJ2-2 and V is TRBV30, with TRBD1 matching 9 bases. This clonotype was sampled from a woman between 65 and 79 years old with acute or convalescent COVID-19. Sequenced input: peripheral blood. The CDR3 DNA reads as TGTGCCTCACGCCTGGGGACAGGGACCGGGGAGCTGTTTTTT. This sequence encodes CASRLGTGTGELFF.